This T cell receptor beta chain was observed in a study of regulatory T cells in long-lasting Graves disease. This CDR3 region has 14 residues. CDR1 and CDR2 (germline): MNHGY, SVAAGI. Between the trimmed V and J ends, which lost 3 bases and 7 bases, there was a span of 13 bases. This clonotype was counted many times. This sample's time point: newly diagnosed GD, antithyroid drugs for less than 3 months. Preparation of the TCR library used RNA extracted from PBMCs. Staff took about 10 milliliters of peripheral blood and put it into EDTA tubes. Arm-PCR of CDR3 regions and iRepertoire HTBI primers were the basis on which TCR beta libraries were built. TCRdb fed the multiplex PCR reads into MiXCR, producing one record per CDR3 protein. The sample includes under 800,000 distinct CDR3 sequences, approximately 15% seen only once; the top ten take about 17%. A further study also used this sample, focusing on T cells in Graves' hyperthyroidism and ophthalmopathy. That work states: Reasons for excluding patients were uncontrolled infection, other autoimmune disease, pregnancy or lactation. Carried out on the TCR CDR3, a first-round RT-PCR used the HTBI primer set.

The rearrangement joins TRBV6-9 to TRBJ2-1; D remains unclear. The sequence derives from a woman in her twenties or thirties with Graves disease. The sequenced sample was peripheral blood mononuclear cells (PBMCs), obtained at new diagnosis, from a patient treated with antithyroid drugs. The CDR3 reads CASSYGVRKNEQFF. CDR3 DNA sequence: TGTGCCAGCAGTTACGGTGTTAGGAAAAATGAGCAGTTCTTC.